What follows describes a single T cell receptor beta chain. Its antigen remains unknown. These data are taken from a study of cytomegalovirus exposure and HLA in healthy donors. The CDR3 has 12 amino acids. V lost 4 bases to trimming and J lost 5 bases, with 8 bases between them. Germline V gives CDR1 ENHRY, CDR2 SYGVKD. The PCR had 60 Vbeta and 13 Jbeta primers. Libraries were prepared by immunoSEQ multiplex PCR; TCRdb keeps only in-frame clonotypes and omits some of them. This repertoire shows tens of thousands of clones, 80% found once; its top ten account for 32%. Findings and caveats of the study: Analyses of presence and absence presupposed an approximately uniform sequencing depth across donors. Cytomegalovirus-associated TCR beta chains were listed, numbering around 150. Earlier results showed most TCR beta V segments being productive about 87% or about 30% of the time. Apparent HLA restriction characterized most CMV-associated TCR beta chains in a later analysis.

The sequenced sample consisted of PBMCs. The chain is built from TRBV10-3 and TRBJ1-2, with D unclear. The sequence came from a man aged 50 to 60 in good health and CMV-seropositive. CDR3 protein: CAISGRRYGYTF. In nucleotides, the CDR3 is TGTGCCATCAGTGGACGGAGATATGGCTACACCTTC.